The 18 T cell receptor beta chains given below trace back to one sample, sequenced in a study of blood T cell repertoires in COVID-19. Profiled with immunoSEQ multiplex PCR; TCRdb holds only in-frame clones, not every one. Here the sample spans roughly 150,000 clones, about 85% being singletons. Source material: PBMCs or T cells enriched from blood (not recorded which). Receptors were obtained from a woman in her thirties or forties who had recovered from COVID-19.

CDR3: CATATVNLGDEQFF. CDR3 in DNA: TGTGCCACCGCCACAGTGAATCTCGGCGATGAGCAGTTCTTC. This rearrangement joins TRBV2 to TRBJ2-1; D is uncertain. Germline loops: CDR1 SNHLY, CDR2 FYNNEI. There are 14 residues in the CDR3. The ends were cut back, 10 bases at V and 8 bases at J, with 21 bases in the middle.

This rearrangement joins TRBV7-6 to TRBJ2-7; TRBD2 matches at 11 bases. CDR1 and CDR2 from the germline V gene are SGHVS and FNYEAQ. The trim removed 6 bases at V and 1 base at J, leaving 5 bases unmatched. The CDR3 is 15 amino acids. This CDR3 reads CASSPGTSGSYEQYF. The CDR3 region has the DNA TGTGCCAGCAGTCCTGGGACTAGCGGATCCTACGAGCAGTACTTC.

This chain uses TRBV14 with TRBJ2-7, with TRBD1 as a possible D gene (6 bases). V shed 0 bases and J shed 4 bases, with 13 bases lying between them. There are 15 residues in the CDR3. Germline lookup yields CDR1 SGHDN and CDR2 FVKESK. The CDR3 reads CASSQEFGQKYEQYF. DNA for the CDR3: TGTGCCAGCAGCCAAGAGTTTGGACAGAAGTACGAGCAGTACTTC.

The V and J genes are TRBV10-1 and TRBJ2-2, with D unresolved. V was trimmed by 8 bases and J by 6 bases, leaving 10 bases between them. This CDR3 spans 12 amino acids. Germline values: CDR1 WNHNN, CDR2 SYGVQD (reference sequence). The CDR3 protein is CASGQSSGELFF. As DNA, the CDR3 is TGCGCCAGCGGGCAGTCTTCCGGGGAGCTGTTTTTT.

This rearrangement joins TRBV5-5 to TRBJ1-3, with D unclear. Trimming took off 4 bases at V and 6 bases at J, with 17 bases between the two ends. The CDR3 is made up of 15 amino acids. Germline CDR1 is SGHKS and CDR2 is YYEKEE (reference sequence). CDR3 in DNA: TGTGCCAGCAGCGACTATGAGGGAGCGTTAAACACCATATATTTT. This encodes CASSDYEGALNTIYF.

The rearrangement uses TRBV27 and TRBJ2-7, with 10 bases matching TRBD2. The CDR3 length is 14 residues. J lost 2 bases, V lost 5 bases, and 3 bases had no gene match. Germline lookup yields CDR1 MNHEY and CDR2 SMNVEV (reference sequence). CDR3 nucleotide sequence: TGTGCCAGCAGTAATAGCGGGAGGACCTACGAGCAGTACTTC. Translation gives CASSNSGRTYEQYF.

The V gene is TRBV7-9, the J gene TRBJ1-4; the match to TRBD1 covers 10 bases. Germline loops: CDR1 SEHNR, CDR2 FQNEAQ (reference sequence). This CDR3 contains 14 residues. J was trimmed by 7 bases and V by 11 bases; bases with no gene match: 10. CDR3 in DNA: TGTGCCGCACAATCGGGACAGGGGATTGAAAAACTGTTTTTT. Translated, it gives CAAQSGQGIEKLFF.

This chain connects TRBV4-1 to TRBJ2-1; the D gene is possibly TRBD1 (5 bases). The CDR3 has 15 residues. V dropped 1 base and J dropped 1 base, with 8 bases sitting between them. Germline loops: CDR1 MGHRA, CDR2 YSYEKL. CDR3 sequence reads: CASSQGGASYNEQFF. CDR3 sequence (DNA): TGCGCCAGCAGCCAAGGTGGGGCTTCCTACAATGAGCAGTTCTTC.

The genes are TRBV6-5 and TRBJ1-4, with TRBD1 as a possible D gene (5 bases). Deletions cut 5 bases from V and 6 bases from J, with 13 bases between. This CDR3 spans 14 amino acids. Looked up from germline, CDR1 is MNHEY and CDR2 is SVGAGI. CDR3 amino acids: CASSLGTLDEKLFF. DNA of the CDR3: TGTGCCAGCAGTCTCGGGACTCTCGATGAAAAACTGTTTTTT.

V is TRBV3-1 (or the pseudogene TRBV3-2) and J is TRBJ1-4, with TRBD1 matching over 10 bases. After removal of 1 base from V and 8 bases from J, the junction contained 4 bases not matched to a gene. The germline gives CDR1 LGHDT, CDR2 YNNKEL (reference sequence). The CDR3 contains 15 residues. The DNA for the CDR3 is TGTGCCAGCAGCCAAGTCTGGGACAGGGGAGAAAAACTGTTTTTT. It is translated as CASSQVWDRGEKLFF.

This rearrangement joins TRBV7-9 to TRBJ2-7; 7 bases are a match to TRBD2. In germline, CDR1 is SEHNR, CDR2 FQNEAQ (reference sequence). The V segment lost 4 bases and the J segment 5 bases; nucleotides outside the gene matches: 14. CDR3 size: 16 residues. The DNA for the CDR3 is TGTGCCAGCAGCTCTCAGACCGGAGCGGGGTCTCACGAGCAGTACTTC. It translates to CASSSQTGAGSHEQYF.

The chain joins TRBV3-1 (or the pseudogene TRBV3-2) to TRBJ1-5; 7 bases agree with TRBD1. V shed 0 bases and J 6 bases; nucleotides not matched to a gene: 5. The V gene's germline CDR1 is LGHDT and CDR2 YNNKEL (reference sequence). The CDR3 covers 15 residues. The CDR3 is CASSQDMAGGQPQHF. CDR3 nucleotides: TGTGCCAGCAGCCAAGATATGGCAGGGGGTCAGCCCCAGCATTTT.

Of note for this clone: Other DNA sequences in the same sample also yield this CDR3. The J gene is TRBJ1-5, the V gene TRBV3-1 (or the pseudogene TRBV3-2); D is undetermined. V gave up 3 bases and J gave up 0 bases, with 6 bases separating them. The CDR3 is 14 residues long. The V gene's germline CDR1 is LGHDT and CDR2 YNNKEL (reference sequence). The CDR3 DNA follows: TGTGCCAGCAGCCAGACTGATAGCAATCAGCCCCAGCATTTT. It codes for CASSQTDSNQPQHF.

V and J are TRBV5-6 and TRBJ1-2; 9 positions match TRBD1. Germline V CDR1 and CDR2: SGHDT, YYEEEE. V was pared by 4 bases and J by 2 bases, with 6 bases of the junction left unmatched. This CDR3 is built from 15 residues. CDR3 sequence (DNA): TGTGCCAGCAGCACCGACAGGGGGTGGAACTATGGCTACACCTTC. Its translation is CASSTDRGWNYGYTF.

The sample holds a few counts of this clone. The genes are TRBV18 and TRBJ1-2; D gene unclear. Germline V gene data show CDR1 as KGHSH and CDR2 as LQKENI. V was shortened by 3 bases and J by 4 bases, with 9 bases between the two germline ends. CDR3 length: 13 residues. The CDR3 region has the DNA TGTGCCAGCTCACCGGGCGGGGTCTATGGCTACACCTTC. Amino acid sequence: CASSPGGVYGYTF.

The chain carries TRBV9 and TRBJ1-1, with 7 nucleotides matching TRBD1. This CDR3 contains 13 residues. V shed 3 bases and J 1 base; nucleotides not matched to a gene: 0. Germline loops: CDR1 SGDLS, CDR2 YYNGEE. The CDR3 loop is CASSEGANTEAFF. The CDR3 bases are TGTGCCAGCAGCGAGGGGGCGAACACTGAAGCTTTCTTT. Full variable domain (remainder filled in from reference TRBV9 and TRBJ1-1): DSGVTQTPKHLITATGQRVTLRCSPRSGDLSVYWYQQSLDQGLQFLIQYYNGEERAKGNILERFSAQQFPDLHSELNLSSLELGDSALYFCASSEGANTEAFFGQGTRLTVV.

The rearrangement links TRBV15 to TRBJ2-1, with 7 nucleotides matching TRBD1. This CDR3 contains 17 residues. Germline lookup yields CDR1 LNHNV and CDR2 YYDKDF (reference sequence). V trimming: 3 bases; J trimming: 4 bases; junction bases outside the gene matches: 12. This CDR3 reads CATSRLAVGDSYNEQFF. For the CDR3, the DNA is TGTGCCACCAGCAGGCTAGCTGTTGGGGACAGTTACAATGAGCAGTTCTTC.

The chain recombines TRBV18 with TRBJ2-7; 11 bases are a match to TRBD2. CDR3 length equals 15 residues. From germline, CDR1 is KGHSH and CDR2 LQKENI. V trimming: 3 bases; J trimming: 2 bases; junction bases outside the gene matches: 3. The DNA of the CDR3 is TGTGCCAGCTCACCCGGGACTAGCGGTACCTACGAGCAGTACTTC. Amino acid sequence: CASSPGTSGTYEQYF.